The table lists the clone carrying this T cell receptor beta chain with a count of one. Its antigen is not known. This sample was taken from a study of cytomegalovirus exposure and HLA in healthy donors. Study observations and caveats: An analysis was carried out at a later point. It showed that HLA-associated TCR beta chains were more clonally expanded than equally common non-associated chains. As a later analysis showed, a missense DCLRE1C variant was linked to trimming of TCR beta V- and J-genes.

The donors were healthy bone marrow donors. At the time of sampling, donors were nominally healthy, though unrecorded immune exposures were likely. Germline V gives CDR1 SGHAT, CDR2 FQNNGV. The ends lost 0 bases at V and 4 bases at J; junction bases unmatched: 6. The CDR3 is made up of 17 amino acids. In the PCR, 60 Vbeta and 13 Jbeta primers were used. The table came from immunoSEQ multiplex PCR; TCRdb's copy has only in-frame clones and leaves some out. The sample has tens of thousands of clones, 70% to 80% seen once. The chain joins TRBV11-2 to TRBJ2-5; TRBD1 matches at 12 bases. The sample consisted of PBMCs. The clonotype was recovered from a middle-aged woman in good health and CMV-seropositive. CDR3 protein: CASSLDPVGQGAETQYF. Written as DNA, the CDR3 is TGTGCCAGCAGCTTAGACCCGGTGGGACAGGGGGCAGAGACCCAGTACTTC.